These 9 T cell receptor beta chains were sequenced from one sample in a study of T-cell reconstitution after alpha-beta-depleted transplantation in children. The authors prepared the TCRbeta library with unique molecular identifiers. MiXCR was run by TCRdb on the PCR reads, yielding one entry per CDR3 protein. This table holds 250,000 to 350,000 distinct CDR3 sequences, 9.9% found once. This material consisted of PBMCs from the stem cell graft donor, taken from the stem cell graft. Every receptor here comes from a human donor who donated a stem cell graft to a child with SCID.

The CDR3 is CASSRTGRTDTQYF. The CDR3 DNA is TGTGCCAGCTCGCGGACAGGACGCACAGATACGCAGTATTTT. The rearrangement joins TRBV18 to TRBJ2-3, with TRBD1 matching over 7 bases. Germline assignment: CDR1 KGHSH and CDR2 LQKENI. This CDR3 has 14 residues. Trimming cost V 6 bases and J 1 base; bases outside gene matches: 4.

CDR3 in amino acids: CASSVASNTGELFF. Here the CDR3 DNA reads TGTGCCAGCAGCGTCGCCTCGAACACCGGGGAGCTGTTTTTT. This chain uses TRBV9 with TRBJ2-2; D is undetermined. V lost 2 bases and J lost 0, with 5 bases in between. The CDR3 is 14 amino acids. The germline gives CDR1 SGDLS, CDR2 YYNGEE.

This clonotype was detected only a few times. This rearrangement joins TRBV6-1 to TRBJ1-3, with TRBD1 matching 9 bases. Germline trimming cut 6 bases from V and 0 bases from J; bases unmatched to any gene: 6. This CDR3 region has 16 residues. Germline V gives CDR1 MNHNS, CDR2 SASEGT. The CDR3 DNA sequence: TGTGCCAGCAGACTAGGGACAGGGACCTCTGGAAACACCATATATTTT. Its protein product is CASRLGTGTSGNTIYF.

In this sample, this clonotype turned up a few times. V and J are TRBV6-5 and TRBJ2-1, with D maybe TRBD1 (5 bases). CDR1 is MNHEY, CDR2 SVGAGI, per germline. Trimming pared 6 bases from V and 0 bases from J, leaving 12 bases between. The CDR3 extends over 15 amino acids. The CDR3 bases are TGTGCCAGCAGCCCTGCAGGGCCCTCCTACAATGAGCAGTTCTTC. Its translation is CASSPAGPSYNEQFF.

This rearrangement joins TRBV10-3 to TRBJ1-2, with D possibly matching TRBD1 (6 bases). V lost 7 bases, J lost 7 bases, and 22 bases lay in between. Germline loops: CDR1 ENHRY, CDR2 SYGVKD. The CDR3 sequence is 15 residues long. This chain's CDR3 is CAINGGGTGAGGYTF. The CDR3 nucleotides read TGTGCCATCAATGGAGGGGGTACGGGAGCAGGTGGCTACACCTTC.

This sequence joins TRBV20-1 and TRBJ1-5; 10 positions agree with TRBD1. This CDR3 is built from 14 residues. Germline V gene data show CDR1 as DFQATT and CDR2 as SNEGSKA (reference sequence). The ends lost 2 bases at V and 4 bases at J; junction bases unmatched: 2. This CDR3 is CSARPGQGNQPQHF. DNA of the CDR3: TGCAGTGCTAGACCGGGACAGGGGAATCAGCCCCAGCATTTT.

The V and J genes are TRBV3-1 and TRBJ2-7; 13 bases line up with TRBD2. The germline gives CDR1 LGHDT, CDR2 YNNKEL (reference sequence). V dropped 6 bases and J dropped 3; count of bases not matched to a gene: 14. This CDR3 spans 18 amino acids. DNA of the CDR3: TGTGCCAGCAGTCACCAGGGGGGACTAGCGGGATCCCACTACGAGCAGTACTTC. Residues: CASSHQGGLAGSHYEQYF.

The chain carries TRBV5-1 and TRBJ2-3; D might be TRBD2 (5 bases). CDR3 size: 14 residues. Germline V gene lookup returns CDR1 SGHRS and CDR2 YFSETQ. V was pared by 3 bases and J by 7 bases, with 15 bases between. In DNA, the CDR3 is TGCGCCAGCAGCTCTCAAAGGGCGGGCTATACGCAGTATTTT. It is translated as CASSSQRAGYTQYF.

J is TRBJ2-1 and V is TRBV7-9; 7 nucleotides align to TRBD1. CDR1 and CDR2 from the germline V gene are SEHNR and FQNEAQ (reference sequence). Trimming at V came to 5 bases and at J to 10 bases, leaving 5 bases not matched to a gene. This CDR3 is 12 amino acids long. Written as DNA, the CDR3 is TGTGCCAGCAGCACCAACAGGGGCGAGCAGTTCTTC. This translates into CASSTNRGEQFF.